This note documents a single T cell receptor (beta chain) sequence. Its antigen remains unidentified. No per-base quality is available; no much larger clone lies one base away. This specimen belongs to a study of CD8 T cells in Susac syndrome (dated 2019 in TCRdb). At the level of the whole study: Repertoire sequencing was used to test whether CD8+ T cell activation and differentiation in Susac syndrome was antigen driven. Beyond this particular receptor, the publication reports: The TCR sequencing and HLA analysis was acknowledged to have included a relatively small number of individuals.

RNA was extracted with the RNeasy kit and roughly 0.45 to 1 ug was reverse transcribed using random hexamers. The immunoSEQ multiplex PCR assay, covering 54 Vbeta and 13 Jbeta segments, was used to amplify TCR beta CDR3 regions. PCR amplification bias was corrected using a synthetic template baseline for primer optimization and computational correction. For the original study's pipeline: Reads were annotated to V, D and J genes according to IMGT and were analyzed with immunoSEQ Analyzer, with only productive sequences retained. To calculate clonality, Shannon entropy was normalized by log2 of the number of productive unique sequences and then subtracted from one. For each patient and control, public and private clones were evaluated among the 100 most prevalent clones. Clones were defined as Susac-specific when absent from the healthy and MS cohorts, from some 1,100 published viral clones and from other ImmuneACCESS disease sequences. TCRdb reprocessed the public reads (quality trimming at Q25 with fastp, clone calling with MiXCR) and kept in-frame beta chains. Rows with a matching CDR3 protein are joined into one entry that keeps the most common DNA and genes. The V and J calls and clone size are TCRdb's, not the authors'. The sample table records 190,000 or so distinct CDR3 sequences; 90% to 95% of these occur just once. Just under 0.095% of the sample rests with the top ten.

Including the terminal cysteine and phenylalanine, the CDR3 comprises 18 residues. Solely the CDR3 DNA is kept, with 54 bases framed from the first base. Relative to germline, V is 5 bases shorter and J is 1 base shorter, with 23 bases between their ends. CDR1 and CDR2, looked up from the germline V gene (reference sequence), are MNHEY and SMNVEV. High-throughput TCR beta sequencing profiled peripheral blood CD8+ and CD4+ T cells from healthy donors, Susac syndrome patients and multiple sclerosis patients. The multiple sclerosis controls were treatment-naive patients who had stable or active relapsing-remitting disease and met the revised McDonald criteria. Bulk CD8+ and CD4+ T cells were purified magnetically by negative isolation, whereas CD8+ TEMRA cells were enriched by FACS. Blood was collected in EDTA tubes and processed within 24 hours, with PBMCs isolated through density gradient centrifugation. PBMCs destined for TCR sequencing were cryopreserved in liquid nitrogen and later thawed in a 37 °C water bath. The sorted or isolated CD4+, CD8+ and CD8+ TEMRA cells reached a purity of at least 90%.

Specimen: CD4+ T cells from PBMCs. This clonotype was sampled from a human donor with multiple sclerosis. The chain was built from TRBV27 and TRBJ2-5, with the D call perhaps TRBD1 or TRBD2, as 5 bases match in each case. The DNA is TGTGCCAGCAGTCCGAACATGGGACCGCGTCTAGTCCAAGAGACCCAGTACTTC. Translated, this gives CASSPNMGPRLVQETQYF.